These 5 T cell receptor beta chains were all obtained from the same sample, sequenced in a study of T cells in Graves' hyperthyroidism and ophthalmopathy. Amplification of TCR beta CDR3 regions used RNA as the template. A set of HTBI primers served as the primers for a first-round RT-PCR of the TCR CDR3. MiXCR was run by TCRdb on the multiplex PCR reads, yielding one entry per CDR3 protein. The sample holds about 500,000 distinct CDR3 sequences; roughly a sixth are singletons and the top ten take 15% to 20%. The sample was blood. These receptors came from a woman aged 18-29 years with Graves' ophthalmopathy.

The gene calls are TRBV25-1 and TRBJ2-3, with TRBD2 identical over 9 bases. The length of the CDR3 is 18 residues. The J segment lost 2 bases and the V segment lost 2 bases, leaving 11 bases of the junction unmatched. CDR1 MGHDK and CDR2 SYGVNS come from the germline V gene. CDR3 sequence reads: CASSEVYRAGGHTDTQYF. CDR3 coding DNA: TGTGCCAGCAGTGAAGTATATCGGGCGGGGGGGCACACAGATACGCAGTATTTT.

This clonotype was recorded at least ten times. The V and J genes are TRBV3-1 and TRBJ1-1; D possibly corresponds to TRBD1 (6 bases). The CDR3 loop spans 16 amino acids. V lost 1 base to trimming and J lost 1 base, with 13 bases between them. Germline loops: CDR1 LGHDT, CDR2 YNNKEL (reference sequence). For the CDR3, the DNA is TGTGCCAGCAGCCAAGCCGCCGGGACACAGAACACTGAAGCTTTCTTT. It is translated as CASSQAAGTQNTEAFF.

This clonotype was seen a few times. J is TRBJ1-5 and V is TRBV20-1, with TRBD1 as a possible D gene (6 bases). Between the trimmed V and J ends, which lost 5 bases and 6 bases, there was a span of 17 bases. The CDR3 runs 14 residues. Germline values: CDR1 DFQATT, CDR2 SNEGSKA (reference sequence). As DNA, the CDR3 is TGCAGTGCTCTTCCGGGGGGGGGCGGTCAGCCCCAGCATTTT. It encodes CSALPGGGGQPQHF.

The V call is TRBV27, the J call TRBJ1-1; D not resolved. V gave up 5 bases and J gave up 5 bases, with 9 bases separating them. The germline gives CDR1 MNHEY, CDR2 SMNVEV (reference sequence). The CDR3 contains 12 residues. CDR3: CASSTVGTEAFF. For the CDR3, the DNA is TGTGCCAGCAGTACGGTAGGGACTGAAGCTTTCTTT.

This chain connects TRBV4-1 to TRBJ2-7, with 11 nucleotides matching TRBD2. Losses at the gene ends were 3 bases for V and 3 bases for J; bases not matched to a gene: 4. The CDR3 length is 15 residues. Germline V lookup: CDR1 MGHRA, CDR2 YSYEKL. The CDR3 sequence is CASSHGTSGIYEQYF. CDR3 nucleotides: TGCGCCAGCAGCCATGGGACTAGCGGCATCTACGAGCAGTACTTC.